These 21 T cell receptor beta chains were all obtained from the same sample, sequenced in a study of control samples from healthy donors and cancer patients. TCRdb's table, derived via immunoSEQ multiplex PCR, lists solely in-frame clones and lacks some. Of fewer than 100,000 clones in the sample, about 88% were seen once. Sequencing was carried out using blood. Receptors originate from a woman in her 50s in good health.

The chain combines TRBV7-2 with TRBJ2-1; 11 bases agree with TRBD2. From germline, CDR1 is SGHTA and CDR2 FQGNSA. Unmatched junction bases numbered 3, after V lost 4 bases and J lost 1 base. There are 16 residues in the CDR3. The CDR3 here is CASSSPSGGSYNEQFF. The CDR3 DNA reads TGTGCCAGCAGCTCCCCTAGCGGGGGGTCCTACAATGAGCAGTTCTTC.

The genes are TRBV30 and TRBJ1-6; 9 bases agree with TRBD1. From germline, CDR1 is GTSNPN and CDR2 SVGIG (reference sequence). The CDR3 runs to 14 residues. Losses at the gene ends were 2 bases for V and 10 bases for J; bases not matched to a gene: 6. CDR3: CAWSRGTGNSPLHF. The CDR3 coding sequence is TGTGCCTGGAGTCGAGGGACAGGGAACTCACCCCTCCACTTT.

This clone was counted a few times. V and J are TRBV2 and TRBJ2-1; D is unclear. The CDR3 is 15 residues long. Germline V gene lookup returns CDR1 SNHLY and CDR2 FYNNEI. Trimming took 2 bases from V and 2 from J, leaving 10 bases between them. DNA for the CDR3: TGTGCCAGCAGTGAAATGGCGTCTACCTACAATGAGCAGTTCTTC. This sequence encodes CASSEMASTYNEQFF.

This rearrangement joins TRBV7-9 to TRBJ1-3, with D perhaps matching TRBD1 (5 bases). Trimming pared 1 base from V and 4 bases from J, leaving 8 bases between. The germline gives CDR1 SEHNR, CDR2 FQNEAQ (reference sequence). This CDR3 comprises 14 residues. The CDR3 DNA reads as TGTGCCAGCAGCTTAGTACAGGAAGGAAACACCATATATTTT. Amino acid sequence: CASSLVQEGNTIYF.

The chain combines TRBV9 with TRBJ2-1; D perhaps matches TRBD2 (7 bases). V was clipped by 0 bases and J by 8 bases, with 21 bases between them. This CDR3 is built from 17 residues. Germline V gives CDR1 SGDLS, CDR2 YYNGEE. The DNA of the CDR3 is TGTGCCAGCAGCGTAGTAGCCTCGAGGGGGGGGCCCTATGAGCAGTTCTTC. Translation: CASSVVASRGGPYEQFF.

The rearrangement links TRBV29-1 to TRBJ1-2; maybe TRBD1 (5 bases). CDR1 is SQVTM, CDR2 ANQGSEA, per germline. The CDR3 has 15 residues. With 4 bases removed from V and 3 bases from J, the gap between germline ends came to 18 bases. CDR3 nucleotide sequence: TGCAGCGTTGGGGGCCCCCAGACTAGGGACTATGGCTACACCTTC. It translates to CSVGGPQTRDYGYTF.

The chain has TRBV21-1 and TRBJ2-2; the table calls TRBD2, which could not be checked here. TRBV21-1 represents a pseudogene. The CDR3 loop spans 18 amino acids. The CDR3 DNA is TGTGCCAGCAGCAAAGCCGGAGCGGGGAGTCCCAACACCGGGGAGCTGTTTTTT. Residues: CASSKAGAGSPNTGELFF.

The chain links TRBV6-5 to TRBJ1-2, with a tentative D call TRBD1 (6 bases). There are 16 residues in the CDR3. Trimming took off 0 bases at V and 8 bases at J, with 19 bases between the two ends. Germline V gives CDR1 MNHEY, CDR2 SVGAGI. The CDR3 region is CASSYSTSQGSGGYTF. The CDR3 DNA reads as TGTGCCAGCAGTTACTCCACGTCACAGGGTTCAGGGGGCTACACCTTC.

This chain connects TRBV7-2 to TRBJ1-4; D may be TRBD1 (5 bases). The CDR3 covers 15 residues. The germline gives CDR1 SGHTA, CDR2 FQGNSA. V was pared by 2 bases and J by 7 bases, with 14 bases between. CDR3 loop: CASSLQTGGGEKLFF. CDR3 nucleotide sequence: TGTGCCAGCAGCTTACAGACGGGGGGAGGTGAAAAACTGTTTTTT. Looking up the rest from reference TRBV7-2 and TRBJ1-4 gives the full variable domain: GAGVSQSPSNKVTEKGKDVELRCDPISGHTALYWYRQSLGQGLEFLIYFQGNSAPDKSGLPSDRFSAERTGGSVSTLTIQRTQQEDSAVYLCASSLQTGGGEKLFFGSGTQLSVL.

The genes are TRBV7-2 and TRBJ1-2; D gene unclear. The CDR3 has 14 amino acids. Looked up from germline, CDR1 is SGHTA and CDR2 is FQGNSA. The V end lost 1 base, the J end lost 4 bases, and 10 bases lay between the germline ends. The CDR3 DNA sequence: TGTGCCAGCAGCTTAGGAGGGATCTTCTATGGCTACACCTTC. It specifies CASSLGGIFYGYTF.

This clone appeared a single time. V usage is TRBV11-3 and J usage is TRBJ2-2, with D uncertain. Trimming left V 3 bases short and J 6 bases short, with 5 bases between. Germline V CDR1 and CDR2: SGHNT, YENEEA. The CDR3 extends over 12 amino acids. The CDR3 spells CASSFRAGELFF. DNA for the CDR3: TGTGCCAGCAGCTTTCGGGCCGGGGAGCTGTTTTTT.

This clone showed up just once. V usage is TRBV6-6 and J usage is TRBJ2-2; TRBD2 might be the D (5 bases). Trimming removed 4 bases at V and 4 bases at J, with 7 bases between. The germline V gene has CDR1 MNHNY and CDR2 SVGAGI (reference sequence). The length of the CDR3 is 13 residues. The CDR3 nucleotides are TGTGCCAGCAGTTTGGCGGGCACCGGGGAGCTGTTTTTT. Amino acids: CASSLAGTGELFF.

The V gene is TRBV19, the J gene TRBJ2-4; D possibly corresponds to TRBD1 (6 bases). Germline V CDR1 and CDR2: LNHDA, SQIVND (reference sequence). The V and J ends lost 7 bases and 0 bases respectively, with 25 bases between them. The CDR3 is 19 residues long. CDR3 sequence reads: CASKLSGGIGALAKNIQYF. The CDR3 nucleotides read TGTGCCAGTAAATTGTCTGGGGGCATCGGGGCCTTAGCCAAAAACATTCAGTACTTC.

The rearrangement uses TRBV6-5 and TRBJ2-7; D possibly corresponds to TRBD2 (5 bases). V lost 8 bases to trimming and J lost 6 bases, with 11 bases between them. The CDR3 sequence is 11 residues long. The V gene's germline CDR1 is MNHEY and CDR2 SVGAGI. The CDR3 nucleotides are TGTGCCAGCTACGGGGATCTCGAGCAGTACTTC. Protein product: CASYGDLEQYF.

The gene calls are TRBV7-9 and TRBJ2-7, with D possibly being TRBD2 (5 bases). Germline CDR1 and CDR2: SEHNR and FQNEAQ (reference sequence). The V and J ends lost 5 bases and 6 bases respectively, with 17 bases between them. The CDR3 loop spans 14 amino acids. The CDR3, as DNA: TGTGCCAGCAGCACCAGCGGCAGGTTACCCGAGCAGTACTTC. Protein sequence: CASSTSGRLPEQYF.

For this clone: A much more abundant neighbour one base away suggests this may be a read error. Other DNA sequences in the sample encode the same CDR3. The chain links TRBV7-9 to TRBJ1-1; D gene ambiguous. V lost 1 base, J lost 0 bases, and 3 bases lay in between. The CDR3 contains 13 residues. The germline CDR1 and CDR2 sequences are SEHNR and FQNEAQ (reference sequence). The CDR3 DNA follows: TGTGCCAGCAGCTTAGAAATGAACACTGAAGCTTTCTTT. It codes for CASSLEMNTEAFF.

The chain links TRBV6-6 to TRBJ1-2; a weak D match, TRBD1 (5 bases). The V end lost 2 bases, the J end lost 7 bases, and 14 bases lay between the germline ends. Germline CDR1 MNHNY, CDR2 SVGAGI (reference sequence). The CDR3 contains 14 residues. The CDR3 sequence is CASSYEGPLSGYTF. CDR3 sequence (DNA): TGTGCCAGCAGTTACGAGGGGCCACTATCTGGCTACACCTTC.

The sample holds a few counts of this clone. The chain has TRBV3-1 (or the pseudogene TRBV3-2) and TRBJ2-7; D is perhaps TRBD1 (5 bases). Per the germline V gene, CDR1 is LGHDT and CDR2 is YNNKEL (reference sequence). The CDR3 spans 15 residues. V was pared by 4 bases and J by 1 base, with 14 bases between. The CDR3 coding sequence is TGTGCCAGCAGCCCATACAGGTCAAGTTCCTACGAGCAGTACTTC. The encoded protein is CASSPYRSSSYEQYF.

The gene calls are TRBV9 and TRBJ2-3, with TRBD1 as a possible D gene (5 bases). The CDR3 is 14 amino acids. Germline V gene data show CDR1 as SGDLS and CDR2 as YYNGEE. V lost 3 bases, J lost 6 bases, and 14 bases lay in between. As DNA, the CDR3 is TGTGCCAGCAGCGAAAGGACATTGGGGGATACGCAGTATTTT. It yields the protein CASSERTLGDTQYF. Variable domain in full (rest from reference TRBV9 and TRBJ2-3): DSGVTQTPKHLITATGQRVTLRCSPRSGDLSVYWYQQSLDQGLQFLIQYYNGEERAKGNILERFSAQQFPDLHSELNLSSLELGDSALYFCASSERTLGDTQYFGPGTRLTVL.

This clone is a singleton in its sample. The rearrangement joins TRBV5-1 to TRBJ1-4, with D unclear. Trimming left V 0 bases short and J 7 bases short, with 13 bases between. The CDR3 is made up of 15 amino acids. The germline V gene encodes CDR1 SGHRS and CDR2 YFSETQ. The CDR3 DNA reads as TGCGCCAGCAGCTTGGGGCCACGGTACACTGAAAAACTGTTTTTT. Its translation: CASSLGPRYTEKLFF.

On this clone itself: Other DNA sequences in this specimen translate into the identical CDR3. This chain links TRBV5-1 with TRBJ2-1, with 9 bases lining up with TRBD2. Germline CDR1 is SGHRS and CDR2 is YFSETQ. This CDR3 comprises 15 residues. The V gene end was trimmed by 4 bases and the J gene end by 0 bases; junction bases not matched to a gene: 2. CDR3 nucleotides: TGCGCCAGCAGCCTAGCGGGGAGCTCCTACAATGAGCAGTTCTTC. This sequence encodes CASSLAGSSYNEQFF.